The present T cell receptor beta chain was sequenced within a study of blood T cell repertoires in COVID-19. Libraries were prepared by immunoSEQ multiplex PCR; TCRdb keeps only in-frame clonotypes and omits some of them. The table shows about 110,000 clones, with about 87% occurring only once. Germline CDR1 reads MNHEY; CDR2 reads SVGEGT. V shed 2 bases and J 5 bases; nucleotides not matched to a gene: 5. CDR3 size: 16 residues. Specimen: peripheral blood. J is TRBJ2-7 and V is TRBV6-2 or TRBV6-3; 14 bases match TRBD2. This receptor was identified in a human donor in a cohort sampled during active COVID-19. CDR3 sequence (DNA): TGTGCCAGCAGTTACGGGACTAGCGGGGGTATGAACGAGCAGTACTTC. Translation: CASSYGTSGGMNEQYF.